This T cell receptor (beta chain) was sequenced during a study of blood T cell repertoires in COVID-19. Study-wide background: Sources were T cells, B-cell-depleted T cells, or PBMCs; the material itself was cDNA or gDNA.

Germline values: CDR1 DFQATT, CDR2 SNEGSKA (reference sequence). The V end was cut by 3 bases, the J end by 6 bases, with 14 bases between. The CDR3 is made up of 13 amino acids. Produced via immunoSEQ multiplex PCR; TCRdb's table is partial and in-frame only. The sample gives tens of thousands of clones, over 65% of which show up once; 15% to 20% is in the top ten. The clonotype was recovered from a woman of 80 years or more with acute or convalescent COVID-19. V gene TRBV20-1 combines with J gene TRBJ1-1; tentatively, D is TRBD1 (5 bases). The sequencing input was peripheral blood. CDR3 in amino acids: CSASVPGKPEAFF. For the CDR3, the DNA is TGCAGTGCTAGTGTCCCAGGGAAACCTGAAGCTTTCTTT.